This entry concerns a single TCR beta chain. Its target is unknown. Assay: immunoSEQ multiplex PCR; the TCRdb copy retains only in-frame clones and omits some. The sample yields approximately 28,000 clones, around three quarters seen once. This record belongs to a study of vaccination effects on CD4 cells after COVID-19. Study-wide background: Participants completed two doses of the BNT162b2 or mRNA-1273 vaccine.

CD4+ T cells specific for antigen were expanded with viral peptide pools by the ViraFEST assay before sequencing. Culturing for approximately 10 days preceded CD4+ T cell isolation. A PCR test confirmed that the person had SARS-CoV-2 infection between March and December 2020. Every well got 2 million to 2.5 million PBMC, which were grown with about 9.9 IU/ml IL-2 and 8.5 to 10 ug/ml peptides. Fresh IL-2-containing medium replaced half the medium on days 3 and 7. V lost 3 bases, J lost 3 bases, and 8 bases lay in between. Germline V gives CDR1 GTSNPN, CDR2 SVGIG (reference sequence). The CDR3 spans 12 residues. Study-wide results and caveats: Long after vaccination, the clones induced by infection and by vaccine shrank markedly in size.

The specimen comprised CD4+ T cells from PBMCs cultured with HCoV-NL63 spike peptides, sampled before COVID-19 vaccination. The chain links TRBV30 to TRBJ1-1, with D unclear. This receptor was taken from a human donor who had a prior SARS-CoV-2 infection. The CDR3 loop is CAWRRKYTEAFF. In DNA form, the CDR3 reads TGTGCCTGGAGAAGGAAGTACACTGAAGCTTTCTTT.